This passage covers 28 T cell receptor beta chains from one sample sequenced in a study of cytomegalovirus exposure and HLA in healthy donors. Use of 60 Vbeta and 13 Jbeta primers characterized the PCR. The table came from immunoSEQ multiplex PCR; TCRdb's copy has only in-frame clones and leaves some out. The repertoire holds about 160,000 clones, 75% to 90% seen once, with more than 1.5% in the top ten. What was sequenced was PBMCs. The receptors originated from a woman aged 18 to 35 in good health and CMV-seronegative.

The CDR3 DNA reads TGTGCCAGCAGAGAGGGACTCCTGAACACTGAAGCTTTCTTT. Translated, it gives CASREGLLNTEAFF. V gene TRBV28 combines with J gene TRBJ1-1, with D possibly TRBD1 on 5 matching bases. Germline CDR1 is MDHEN and CDR2 is SYDVKM. Trimming took 6 bases from V and 0 from J, leaving 11 bases between them. CDR3 length: 14 residues.

The rearrangement links TRBV28 to TRBJ1-1, with D tentatively TRBD1 (6 bases). The CDR3 is 15 amino acids. Trimming cost V 5 bases and J 5 bases, with 18 bases left between them. From germline, CDR1 is MDHEN and CDR2 SYDVKM. The CDR3 DNA reads as TGTGCCAGCAGTCCGATGGGACAACGAGGGACTGAAGCTTTCTTT. It translates to CASSPMGQRGTEAFF. The variable domain in full, completed from reference TRBV28 and TRBJ1-1, reads DVKVTQSSRYLVKRTGEKVFLECVQDMDHENMFWYRQDPGLGLRLIYFSYDVKMKEKGDIPEGYSVSREKKERFSLILESASTNQTSMYLCASSPMGQRGTEAFFGQGTRLTVV.

This chain links TRBV19 with TRBJ1-5; a possible D gene is TRBD1 (5 bases). CDR3 length: 15 amino acids. Germline assignment: CDR1 LNHDA and CDR2 SQIVND (reference sequence). Trimming took 10 bases from V and 6 from J, leaving 22 bases between them. In DNA form, the CDR3 reads TGTGCCACCCGAGCCGGGACTAGTCTCATTCAGCCCCAGCATTTT. This codes for CATRAGTSLIQPQHF.

V is TRBV29-1 and J is TRBJ1-2; D perhaps matches TRBD1 (5 bases). The germline CDR1 and CDR2 sequences are SQVTM and ANQGSEA. V was clipped by 3 bases and J by 0 bases, with 11 bases between them. The CDR3 extends over 14 amino acids. Here the CDR3 reads CSVDRAGSNYGYTF. CDR3 nucleotide sequence: TGCAGCGTTGACCGGGCAGGGTCTAACTATGGCTACACCTTC.

The V gene is TRBV10-3, the J gene TRBJ1-1; TRBD1 matches at 7 bases. The ends lost 0 bases at V and 8 bases at J; junction bases unmatched: 12. The CDR3 runs 16 residues. Germline V gene data show CDR1 as ENHRY and CDR2 as SYGVKD. Here the CDR3 reads CAISESSLGQDLEAFF. Written as DNA, the CDR3 is TGTGCCATCAGTGAGTCATCCCTAGGACAGGACTTAGAAGCTTTCTTT.

The chain carries TRBV5-1 and TRBJ1-1; weak D call: TRBD1 (5 bases). CDR3 size: 15 residues. CDR1 is SGHRS, CDR2 YFSETQ, per germline. V was shortened by 4 bases and J by 4 bases, with 17 bases between the two germline ends. CDR3 coding DNA: TGCGCCAGCAGCCCGGGTTGGGGGGAGGGCACTGAAGCTTTCTTT. As protein: CASSPGWGEGTEAFF.

The chain is built from TRBV6-6 and TRBJ2-3, with 9 positions matching TRBD2. The CDR3 covers 15 residues. Germline values: CDR1 MNHNY, CDR2 SVGAGI (reference sequence). J was trimmed by 6 bases and V by 5 bases; bases with no gene match: 9. In nucleotides, the CDR3 is TGTGCCAGCAGTAAAATTGCGGGGGGGCCTGATACGCAGTATTTT. Translation gives CASSKIAGGPDTQYF.

The chain has TRBV11-2 and TRBJ2-4; 10 nucleotides line up with TRBD1. The germline V gene has CDR1 SGHAT and CDR2 FQNNGV. Trimming removed 3 bases from V and 0 bases from J; junction bases left unmatched: 5. This CDR3 contains 17 residues. This CDR3 is CASSFLGQGVAKNIQYF. The CDR3 nucleotides read TGTGCCAGCAGCTTCCTCGGACAGGGGGTAGCCAAAAACATTCAGTACTTC.

V usage is TRBV30 and J usage is TRBJ2-1, with D unclear. Germline assignment: CDR1 GTSNPN and CDR2 SVGIG (reference sequence). CDR3 length: 13 residues. The germline V and J ends were trimmed by 1 base and 7 bases, with 11 bases remaining between them. The CDR3 sequence is CAWSATTRNEQFF. CDR3 in DNA: TGTGCCTGGAGTGCTACTACGCGGAATGAGCAGTTCTTC. The full variable domain, with the rest looked up from reference TRBV30 and TRBJ2-1, is SQTIHQWPATLVQPVGSPLSLECTVEGTSNPNLYWYRQAAGRGLQLLFYSVGIGQISSEVPQNLSASRPQDRQFILSSKKLLLSDSGFYLCAWSATTRNEQFFGPGTRLTVL.

The genes are TRBV5-8 and TRBJ2-5; 7 bases line up with TRBD1. Germline V gene lookup returns CDR1 SGHTS and CDR2 YDEGEE. V lost 6 bases to trimming and J lost 5 bases; unmatched junction nucleotides: 13. This CDR3 contains 15 residues. CDR3 amino acids: CASNTGQPPRETQYF. As DNA, the CDR3 is TGTGCCAGCAATACGGGACAGCCACCTCGGGAGACCCAGTACTTC.

CDR3 region: CASSLQGGSYEQYF. Here the CDR3 DNA reads TGTGCCAGCAGTCTACAGGGGGGTTCCTACGAGCAGTACTTC. V gene TRBV11-3 combines with J gene TRBJ2-7; 8 bases align to TRBD1. The CDR3 has 14 residues. The germline V gene has CDR1 SGHNT and CDR2 YENEEA. With 6 bases clipped from V and 1 base from J, the junction kept 5 bases outside the gene matches.

The CDR3 protein is CATRTEWGGIGGYTF. The CDR3 DNA sequence: TGTGCCACCAGGACCGAATGGGGAGGGATTGGTGGCTACACCTTC. The chain joins TRBV19 to TRBJ1-2; D unclear. Germline loops: CDR1 LNHDA, CDR2 SQIVND (reference sequence). The V and J ends lost 10 bases and 7 bases respectively, with 25 bases between them. The CDR3 is made up of 15 amino acids. Filled out from reference TRBV19 and TRBJ1-2, the complete variable domain reads DGGITQSPKYLFRKEGQNVTLSCEQNLNHDAMYWYRQDPGQGLRLIYYSQIVNDFQKGDIAEGYSVSREKKESFPLTVTSAQKNPTAFYLCATRTEWGGIGGYTFGSGTRLTVV.

V usage is TRBV28 and J usage is TRBJ2-2; D unresolved. The germline CDR1 and CDR2 sequences are MDHEN and SYDVKM. Trimming cost V 1 base and J 1 base, with 10 bases left between them. The length of the CDR3 is 16 residues. The CDR3 protein is CASSLSGYLNTGELFF. In DNA, the CDR3 is TGTGCCAGCAGTTTATCAGGTTACCTGAACACCGGGGAGCTGTTTTTT.

The rearrangement links TRBV7-8 to TRBJ2-4; 9 bases align to TRBD2. Germline CDR1 SGHVS, CDR2 FQNEAQ. CDR3 size: 19 residues. Trimming cost V 4 bases and J 0 bases; bases outside gene matches: 13. CDR3 in DNA: TGTGCCAGCAGCTCTTCAAGCGGGGGGCCCATCGTAGCCAAAAACATTCAGTACTTC. Protein product: CASSSSSGGPIVAKNIQYF.

The chain is built from TRBV27 and TRBJ2-1, with TRBD2 as a possible D gene (5 bases). From germline, CDR1 is MNHEY and CDR2 SMNVEV (reference sequence). V shed 6 bases and J shed 4 bases, with 16 bases lying between them. The CDR3 has 15 residues. CDR3 sequence (DNA): TGTGCCAGCAGCCGCACCTTCGACTATTACAATGAGCAGTTCTTC. Protein sequence: CASSRTFDYYNEQFF.

The gene calls are TRBV2 and TRBJ2-2; D remains unclear. The germline CDR1 and CDR2 sequences are SNHLY and FYNNEI. The ends were cut back, 7 bases at V and 3 bases at J, with 9 bases in the middle. The CDR3 has 13 amino acids. CDR3 DNA: TGTGCCAGCAAGGCGGTTTACACCGGGGAGCTGTTTTTT. Translated, it gives CASKAVYTGELFF. The entire variable domain, with the rest obtained from reference TRBV2 and TRBJ2-2, is as follows: EPEVTQTPSHQVTQMGQEVILRCVPISNHLYFYWYRQILGQKVEFLVSFYNNEISEKSEIFDDQFSVERPDGSNFTLKIRSTKLEDSAMYFCASKAVYTGELFFGEGSRLTVL.

The rearrangement uses TRBV11-1 and TRBJ2-5; unclear D gene. This CDR3 region has 12 residues. V lost 2 bases and J lost 4, with 5 bases in between. Germline assignment: CDR1 SGHAT and CDR2 FQDESV (reference sequence). The CDR3 DNA sequence: TGTGCCAGCAGCTTACCGGGAGAGACCCAGTACTTC. Translating it yields CASSLPGETQYF. The variable domain in full, completed from reference TRBV11-1 and TRBJ2-5, reads EAEVAQSPRYKITEKSQAVAFWCDPISGHATLYWYRQILGQGPELLVQFQDESVVDDSQLPKDRFSAERLKGVDSTLKIQPAELGDSAMYLCASSLPGETQYFGPGTRLLVL.

The chain carries TRBV28 and TRBJ2-3, with D perhaps matching TRBD1 (5 bases). Germline V gene sequence: CDR1 MDHEN, CDR2 SYDVKM. This CDR3 spans 13 amino acids. V gave up 4 bases and J gave up 2 bases, with 7 bases separating them. Written as DNA, the CDR3 is TGTGCCAGCAGTTCGACAGACACAGATACGCAGTATTTT. This encodes CASSSTDTDTQYF.

The rearrangement joins TRBV6-6 to TRBJ2-3, with 10 bases lining up with TRBD2. J gave up 4 bases and V 4 bases, and 8 bases lay outside the gene matches. The germline V gene has CDR1 MNHNY and CDR2 SVGAGI (reference sequence). CDR3 length: 16 residues. The CDR3 sequence is CASSWTAGGRPDTQYF. In DNA form, the CDR3 reads TGTGCCAGCAGTTGGACAGCGGGGGGGCGACCAGATACGCAGTATTTT.

The count of this clone is one. The chain couples TRBV11-3 to TRBJ1-1, with D tentatively TRBD1 (5 bases). CDR1 SGHNT and CDR2 YENEEA come from the germline V gene. The CDR3 is made up of 17 amino acids. Trimming removed 0 bases at V and 0 bases at J, with 14 bases between. The CDR3 spells CASSLEVRSGMNTEAFF. CDR3 in DNA: TGTGCCAGCAGCTTAGAGGTTAGGTCAGGGATGAACACTGAAGCTTTCTTT.

J is TRBJ1-5 and V is TRBV6-1; no definite D call. The CDR3 length is 12 residues. Trimming took off 6 bases at V and 1 base at J, with 4 bases between the two ends. CDR1 MNHNS and CDR2 SASEGT come from the germline V gene. CDR3 sequence (DNA): TGTGCCAGCAGACAGAGCAATCAGCCCCAGCATTTT. The encoded protein is CASRQSNQPQHF.

The chain combines TRBV13 with TRBJ2-6, with 10 nucleotides matching TRBD1. V shed 3 bases and J 1 base; nucleotides not matched to a gene: 3. Germline V gene data show CDR1 as PRHDT and CDR2 as FYEKMQ (reference sequence). This CDR3 has 17 amino acids. The CDR3 is CASSFRTGGSGANVLTF. For the CDR3, the DNA is TGTGCCAGCAGCTTTCGGACAGGGGGATCTGGGGCCAACGTCCTGACTTTC.

The V gene is TRBV2, the J gene TRBJ1-4; D may be TRBD1 (6 bases). The length of the CDR3 is 21 residues. V was clipped by 2 bases and J by 0 bases, with 25 bases between them. Germline CDR1 reads SNHLY; CDR2 reads FYNNEI. In nucleotides, the CDR3 is TGTGCCAGCAGTGAACTAGCACCGGACAGTTCTCCAATTGCAACTAATGAAAAACTGTTTTTT. Translated: CASSELAPDSSPIATNEKLFF.

V and J are TRBV5-5 and TRBJ2-3, with D maybe TRBD1 (5 bases). This CDR3 is 13 amino acids long. The ends were cut back, 3 bases at V and 6 bases at J, with 11 bases in the middle. CDR1 and CDR2 (germline): SGHKS, YYEKEE (reference sequence). The CDR3 region is CASSWGSEDTQYF. As DNA, the CDR3 is TGTGCCAGCAGCTGGGGCAGTGAGGATACGCAGTATTTT.

V usage is TRBV28 and J usage is TRBJ2-5; D is ambiguous. The J call is uncertain, as TRBJ2-7 better fits the DNA end. The CDR3 length is 14 residues. CDR1 MDHEN and CDR2 SYDVKM come from the germline V gene. In nucleotides, the CDR3 is TGTGCCAGCAGCGTGACAACGAGCTCCTACGAGCAGTACTTC. Translated: CASSVTTSSYEQYF.

This chain uses TRBV30 with TRBJ1-2; D is unresolved. This CDR3 has 13 residues. Trimming shortened V by 4 bases and J by 5 bases, and 14 bases separated the two germline ends. In germline, CDR1 is GTSNPN, CDR2 SVGIG (reference sequence). As DNA, the CDR3 is TGTGCCTGGACTCTACCGGGGTTTTATGGCTACACCTTC. Amino acid sequence: CAWTLPGFYGYTF.

The chain carries TRBV2 and TRBJ1-2; TRBD1 matches at 7 bases. V lost 1 base, J lost 8 bases, and 7 bases stayed unmatched. Germline V lookup: CDR1 SNHLY, CDR2 FYNNEI. CDR3 length: 14 amino acids. CDR3 sequence reads: CASSEVTGVLGYTF. Written as DNA, the CDR3 is TGTGCCAGCAGTGAAGTAACAGGGGTTTTAGGCTACACCTTC.

This clone showed up just a few times. The rearrangement uses TRBV10-1 and TRBJ1-2, with a tentative D call TRBD1 (5 bases). The CDR3 is 14 residues long. V dropped 9 bases and J dropped 4 bases, with 18 bases sitting between them. Germline-derived CDR1 and CDR2 are WNHNN and SYGVQD (reference sequence). The CDR3: CARSGGEDRYGYTF. Written as DNA, the CDR3 is TGCGCCAGGTCGGGGGGAGAGGATCGCTATGGCTACACCTTC.